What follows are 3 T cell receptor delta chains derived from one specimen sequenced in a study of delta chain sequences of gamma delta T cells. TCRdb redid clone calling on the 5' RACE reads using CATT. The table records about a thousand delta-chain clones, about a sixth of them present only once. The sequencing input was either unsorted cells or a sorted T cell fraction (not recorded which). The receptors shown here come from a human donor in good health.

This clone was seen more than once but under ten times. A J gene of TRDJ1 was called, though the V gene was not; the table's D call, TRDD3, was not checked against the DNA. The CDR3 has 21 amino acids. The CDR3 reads CSGINAGVICLALLGGDKLIF. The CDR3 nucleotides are TGCAGTGGTATCAACGCAGGAGTCATTTGTCTTGCACTCTTGGGGGGCGATAAACTCATCTTT.

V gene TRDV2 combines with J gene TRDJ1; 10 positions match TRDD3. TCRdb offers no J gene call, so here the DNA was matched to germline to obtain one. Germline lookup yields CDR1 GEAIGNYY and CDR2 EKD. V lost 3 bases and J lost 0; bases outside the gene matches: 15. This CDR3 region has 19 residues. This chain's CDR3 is CACDPLGGLGDDNTDKLIF. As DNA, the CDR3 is TGTGCCTGTGACCCCTTGGGAGGACTGGGGGATGATAACACCGATAAACTCATCTTT.

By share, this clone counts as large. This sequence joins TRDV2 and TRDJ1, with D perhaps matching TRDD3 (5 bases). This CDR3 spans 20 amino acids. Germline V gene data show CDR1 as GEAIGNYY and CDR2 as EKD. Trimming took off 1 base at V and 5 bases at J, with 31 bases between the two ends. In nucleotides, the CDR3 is TGTGCCTGTGACACAATCGGGCCTGGCGGTGGGGAATATGAGGGAGATAAACTCATCTTT. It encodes CACDTIGPGGGEYEGDKLIF.